Each of the 30 T cell receptor beta chains below was sequenced from the same sample in a study of OX40 agonist ivuxolimab in advanced cancers. Only in-frame clones appear in the TCRdb table, and some are missing; sequencing was by immunoSEQ multiplex PCR. The table shows roughly 140,000 clones, with 85% to 95% occurring only once. Material: CD4+ or CD8+ T cells sorted from blood, obtained in a trial of the OX40 agonist ivuxolimab. These receptors were obtained from an adult with an advanced solid tumor such as melanoma, head and neck, liver or kidney cancer.

V gene TRBV6-4 combines with J gene TRBJ2-1, with 7 nucleotides matching TRBD2. Germline CDR1 is MRHNA and CDR2 is SNTAGT. The CDR3 consists of 17 residues. The J segment lost 1 base and the V segment lost 4 bases, leaving 10 bases of the junction unmatched. The CDR3 loop reads CASSALPTSVSYNEQFF. The DNA for the CDR3 is TGTGCCAGCAGTGCCCTTCCTACTAGCGTATCCTACAATGAGCAGTTCTTC.

The chain couples TRBV10-3 to TRBJ1-2; D call uncertain. Looked up from germline, CDR1 is ENHRY and CDR2 is SYGVKD. The CDR3 contains 13 residues. Trimming left V 6 bases short and J 0 bases short, with 8 bases between. This chain's CDR3 is CAIRNQANYGYTF. The CDR3 DNA reads as TGTGCCATCAGGAATCAAGCTAACTATGGCTACACCTTC.

The rearrangement uses TRBV4-1 and TRBJ1-4; D ambiguous. Trimming removed 4 bases from V and 0 bases from J, with 9 bases in between. This CDR3 is 15 amino acids long. Germline assignment: CDR1 MGHRA and CDR2 YSYEKL. The CDR3 region is CASSRFTTTNEKLFF. In DNA, the CDR3 is TGCGCCAGCAGCCGCTTTACTACAACTAATGAAAAACTGTTTTTT.

The rearrangement links TRBV7-6 to TRBJ2-7; 9 bases line up with TRBD1. From germline, CDR1 is SGHVS and CDR2 FNYEAQ. J was trimmed by 13 bases and V by 4 bases; bases with no gene match: 11. The CDR3 is 13 residues long. DNA for the CDR3: TGTGCCAGCAGCTCCTCAGACGGGACAGGGAAATACTTC. Its translation is CASSSSDGTGKYF.

The CDR3 DNA is TGTGCCAGCAGAGTCCAAGGCGGGGCCTACGAGCAGTACTTC. It encodes CASRVQGGAYEQYF. The V call is TRBV28, the J call TRBJ2-7, with D perhaps TRBD2 (6 bases). V was pared by 6 bases and J by 2 bases, with 14 bases between. The germline gives CDR1 MDHEN, CDR2 SYDVKM. The CDR3 runs to 14 residues.

This chain connects TRBV7-2 to TRBJ2-7; 9 nucleotides align to TRBD1. The J segment lost 5 bases and the V segment lost 5 bases, leaving 7 bases of the junction unmatched. The germline V gene encodes CDR1 SGHTA and CDR2 FQGNSA. The CDR3 covers 14 residues. CDR3 in DNA: TGTGCCAGCAGCCTCAACAGGGGGCACCACGAGCAGTACTTC. Residues: CASSLNRGHHEQYF.

This chain connects TRBV28 to TRBJ2-7; a weak D match, TRBD2 (5 bases). CDR3 size: 15 residues. Trimming left V 3 bases short and J 2 bases short, with 14 bases between. Per the germline V gene, CDR1 is MDHEN and CDR2 is SYDVKM. Here the CDR3 DNA reads TGTGCCAGCAGTTTCCCCGGGGAGAGGGCCTACGAGCAGTACTTC. Protein sequence: CASSFPGERAYEQYF.

The J gene is TRBJ1-3, the V gene TRBV18, with a possible D match to TRBD1 (5 bases). Trimming took 1 base from V and 4 from J, leaving 11 bases between them. CDR1 KGHSH and CDR2 LQKENI come from the germline V gene. The CDR3 has 15 amino acids. CDR3 DNA sequence: TGTGCCAGCTCACCACTAACAGGAGTCGGAAACACCATATATTTT. It encodes CASSPLTGVGNTIYF.

This clone was seen only once. The chain is built from TRBV6-5 and TRBJ2-2; D uncertain. Deletions cut 7 bases from V and 4 bases from J, with 7 bases between. Germline CDR1 reads MNHEY; CDR2 reads SVGAGI. The CDR3 extends over 12 amino acids. The CDR3 loop reads CASNTATGELFF. Here the CDR3 DNA reads TGTGCCAGCAACACAGCCACCGGGGAGCTGTTTTTT.

The chain links TRBV5-4 to TRBJ1-2, with D possibly matching TRBD1 (6 bases). Germline CDR1 SGHNT, CDR2 YYREEE (reference sequence). V lost 3 bases and J 2 bases, leaving 14 bases between the germline ends. This CDR3 spans 15 amino acids. The CDR3 DNA sequence: TGTGCCAGCAGCTCACAGGGAAGAGAAAACTATGGCTACACCTTC. As protein: CASSSQGRENYGYTF.

This sequence joins TRBV7-2 and TRBJ2-1; 9 positions agree with TRBD2. CDR3 length equals 15 residues. CDR1 and CDR2 (germline): SGHTA, FQGNSA. V shed 1 base and J 6 bases; nucleotides not matched to a gene: 4. The CDR3 is CASSLGGTSINEQFF. Here the CDR3 DNA reads TGTGCCAGCAGCTTAGGGGGGACTAGCATCAATGAGCAGTTCTTC.

This clone was observed a single time. This chain uses TRBV7-2 with TRBJ2-7; D is perhaps TRBD1 (6 bases). The CDR3 sequence is 14 residues long. The germline V and J ends were trimmed by 1 base and 7 bases, with 14 bases remaining between them. Germline values: CDR1 SGHTA, CDR2 FQGNSA. The chain's CDR3 is CASSLDTGISEQYF. As DNA, the CDR3 is TGTGCCAGCAGCTTAGATACAGGGATAAGTGAGCAGTACTTC.

The chain links TRBV29-1 to TRBJ1-2; the D is unclear. The germline gives CDR1 SQVTM, CDR2 ANQGSEA. V was trimmed by 3 bases and J by 4 bases, leaving 12 bases between them. The CDR3 has 13 residues. Here the CDR3 reads CSVDVIGVYGYTF. For the CDR3, the DNA is TGCAGCGTTGATGTAATAGGAGTCTATGGCTACACCTTC. The full variable domain, with the rest looked up from reference TRBV29-1 and TRBJ1-2, is SAVISQKPSRDICQRGTSLTIQCQVDSQVTMMFWYRQQPGQSLTLIATANQGSEATYESGFVIDKFPISRPNLTFSTLTVSNMSPEDSSIYLCSVDVIGVYGYTFGSGTRLTVV.

V and J are TRBV7-9 and TRBJ1-5, with TRBD1 matching 7 bases. Trimming removed 3 bases from V and 4 bases from J; junction bases left unmatched: 0. CDR1 is SEHNR and CDR2 is FQNEAQ in the germline V gene (reference sequence). The CDR3 runs 13 residues. CDR3 region: CASSLGQNQPQHF. In DNA form, the CDR3 reads TGTGCCAGCAGCTTGGGACAGAATCAGCCCCAGCATTTT.

The CDR3 region has the DNA TGTGCCAGCAGCGTAGGGCGGGATCGGAGGCAAGAGACCCAGTACTTC. Its translation: CASSVGRDRRQETQYF. V and J are TRBV9 and TRBJ2-5; tentatively, D is TRBD2 (6 bases). From germline, CDR1 is SGDLS and CDR2 YYNGEE. The CDR3 extends over 16 amino acids. Trimming took off 0 bases at V and 2 bases at J, with 14 bases between the two ends.

This chain links TRBV27 with TRBJ2-1; TRBD1 matches at 7 bases. The trim removed 6 bases at V and 12 bases at J, leaving 8 bases unmatched. The CDR3 runs to 12 residues. Germline V gene lookup returns CDR1 MNHEY and CDR2 SMNVEV (reference sequence). CDR3: CASRSSGTVQFF. As DNA, the CDR3 is TGTGCCAGCAGATCGTCCGGGACAGTGCAGTTCTTC.

This clone was seen a handful of times. The V and J genes are TRBV9 and TRBJ1-2, with 7 bases identical to TRBD1. The V gene end was trimmed by 4 bases and the J gene end by 3 bases; junction bases not matched to a gene: 6. The length of the CDR3 is 14 residues. Germline V gene data show CDR1 as SGDLS and CDR2 as YYNGEE. The CDR3 coding sequence is TGTGCCAGCAGCTCACAGGGGCCGCACTATGGCTACACCTTC. This codes for CASSSQGPHYGYTF.

The chain joins TRBV5-1 to TRBJ2-5; 9 bases line up with TRBD1. The CDR3 extends over 14 amino acids. CDR1 SGHRS and CDR2 YFSETQ come from the germline V gene. The junction had 10 bases not matched to a gene; V was cut back by 7 bases and J by 6 bases. The CDR3 nucleotides read TGCGCCAGCGAAACCTCGGGACAGGGAAAGACCCAGTACTTC. Protein: CASETSGQGKTQYF. Complete variable domain (other parts from reference TRBV5-1 and TRBJ2-5): KAGVTQTPRYLIKTRGQQVTLSCSPISGHRSVSWYQQTPGQGLQFLFEYFSETQRNKGNFPGRFSGRQFSNSRSEMNVSTLELGDSALYLCASETSGQGKTQYFGPGTRLLVL.

The chain has TRBV9 and TRBJ1-2, with D perhaps TRBD1 (6 bases). The CDR3 has 15 amino acids. The germline CDR1 and CDR2 sequences are SGDLS and YYNGEE. With 0 bases removed from V and 1 base from J, the gap between germline ends came to 10 bases. CDR3 in DNA: TGTGCCAGCAGCGTAGCGGCAGGGGTTAACTATGGCTACACCTTC. It yields the protein CASSVAAGVNYGYTF. The full variable domain, with the rest looked up from reference TRBV9 and TRBJ1-2, is DSGVTQTPKHLITATGQRVTLRCSPRSGDLSVYWYQQSLDQGLQFLIQYYNGEERAKGNILERFSAQQFPDLHSELNLSSLELGDSALYFCASSVAAGVNYGYTFGSGTRLTVV.

The rearrangement joins TRBV7-3 to TRBJ2-5; 9 bases match TRBD2. The ends lost 5 bases at V and 0 bases at J; junction bases unmatched: 1. CDR1 is SGHTA and CDR2 is FQGTGA in the germline V gene. The CDR3 runs to 14 residues. The CDR3 here is CASSVAGDQETQYF. The CDR3 nucleotides are TGTGCCAGCAGCGTAGCGGGAGACCAAGAGACCCAGTACTTC.

V and J are TRBV10-3 and TRBJ2-1; D may be TRBD2 (5 bases). V lost 4 bases and J 8 bases, leaving 18 bases between the germline ends. CDR1 is ENHRY and CDR2 is SYGVKD in the germline V gene. This CDR3 has 15 amino acids. The CDR3 loop reads CAISGLTRLTDEQFF. CDR3 sequence (DNA): TGTGCCATCAGTGGTCTTACTAGACTGACCGATGAGCAGTTCTTC.

J is TRBJ2-1 and V is TRBV4-3, with D perhaps TRBD2 (5 bases). V lost 0 bases to trimming and J lost 9 bases, with 18 bases between them. The CDR3 extends over 16 amino acids. Germline lookup yields CDR1 LGHNA and CDR2 YSLEER. As DNA, the CDR3 is TGCGCCAGCAGCCAAGAAAGCCTTCACGGGGTTATTGAGCAGTTCTTC. Residues: CASSQESLHGVIEQFF.

CDR3 nucleotides: TGCGCCAGCAGCACGCAGGGTTGGCAAGATACGCAGTATTTT. It codes for CASSTQGWQDTQYF. This rearrangement joins TRBV5-1 to TRBJ2-3, with a possible D match to TRBD1 (5 bases). V dropped 4 bases and J dropped 5 bases, with 14 bases sitting between them. Per germline, CDR1 SGHRS and CDR2 YFSETQ. This CDR3 is built from 14 residues.

This CDR3 is CASSSLVLAGFYNEQFF. The CDR3 coding sequence is TGTGCCAGCAGTTCCCTCGTCCTAGCGGGTTTCTACAATGAGCAGTTCTTC. This rearrangement joins TRBV27 to TRBJ2-1, with 8 bases matching TRBD2. The CDR3 has 17 residues. The J segment lost 3 bases and the V segment lost 4 bases, leaving 11 bases of the junction unmatched. CDR1 is MNHEY and CDR2 is SMNVEV in the germline V gene (reference sequence).

The chain is built from TRBV7-8 and TRBJ2-1, with TRBD2 identical over 7 bases. The CDR3 runs 21 residues. The V segment lost 5 bases and the J segment 0 bases; nucleotides outside the gene matches: 22. Germline loops: CDR1 SGHVS, CDR2 FQNEAQ. The CDR3, as DNA: TGTGCCAGCAGCCAAGGGAGGGGCGGGATCGTGTGGTTTGGCTCCTACAATGAGCAGTTCTTC. Protein: CASSQGRGGIVWFGSYNEQFF. Based on the CDR3 plus reference TRBV7-8 and TRBJ2-1, the full variable domain is GAGVSQSPRYKVAKRGQDVALRCDPISGHVSLFWYQQALGQGPEFLTYFQNEAQLDKSGLPSDRFFAERPEGSVSTLKIQRTQQEDSAVYLCASSQGRGGIVWFGSYNEQFFGPGTRLTVL.

The chain combines TRBV28 with TRBJ1-5; TRBD1 matches at 9 bases. The CDR3 covers 17 residues. In germline, CDR1 is MDHEN, CDR2 SYDVKM. The J segment lost 6 bases and the V segment lost 3 bases, leaving 12 bases of the junction unmatched. The CDR3 coding sequence is TGTGCCAGCAGTTTCATTTCTAATAACAGGGGGCCTCAGCCCCAGCATTTT. It translates to CASSFISNNRGPQPQHF.

The chain employs TRBV30 and TRBJ2-1; D is possibly TRBD1 (6 bases). This CDR3 region has 15 residues. CDR1 GTSNPN and CDR2 SVGIG come from the germline V gene (reference sequence). Trimming left V 3 bases short and J 1 base short, with 13 bases between. The CDR3 is CAWSPGASSYNEQFF. Written as DNA, the CDR3 is TGTGCCTGGAGCCCAGGGGCTTCATCCTACAATGAGCAGTTCTTC. Supplemented by reference TRBV30 and TRBJ2-1, the full variable domain reads SQTIHQWPATLVQPVGSPLSLECTVEGTSNPNLYWYRQAAGRGLQLLFYSVGIGQISSEVPQNLSASRPQDRQFILSSKKLLLSDSGFYLCAWSPGASSYNEQFFGPGTRLTVL.

The chain combines TRBV4-3 with TRBJ2-7; 7 bases map to TRBD1. This CDR3 is built from 17 residues. V was clipped by 0 bases and J by 2 bases; unmatched bases: 10. Germline CDR1 LGHNA, CDR2 YSLEER. CDR3 DNA: TGCGCCAGCAGCCAAGATCTCTCGGGACAGCTAACCTACGAGCAGTACTTC. Its protein is CASSQDLSGQLTYEQYF.

Of note for this clone: At one end the junction does not follow the germline gene, possibly because of a read error. The chain carries TRBV7-3 and TRBJ2-7; D is uncertain. From germline, CDR1 is SGHTA and CDR2 FQGTGA. This CDR3 comprises 12 residues. The CDR3 is CASSLTAGEQYF. CDR3 bases: TGTGCCAGCAGCCTAACAGCCGGGGAGCAGTACTTC.

This chain joins TRBV2 and TRBJ2-1; no definite D call. Germline CDR1 and CDR2: SNHLY and FYNNEI. The V and J ends lost 5 bases and 7 bases respectively, with 9 bases between them. This CDR3 region has 12 residues. The DNA of the CDR3 is TGTGCCAGCAGTCACCGTTGGAATGAGCAGTTCTTC. This codes for CASSHRWNEQFF. The variable domain in full, completed from reference TRBV2 and TRBJ2-1, reads EPEVTQTPSHQVTQMGQEVILRCVPISNHLYFYWYRQILGQKVEFLVSFYNNEISEKSEIFDDQFSVERPDGSNFTLKIRSTKLEDSAMYFCASSHRWNEQFFGPGTRLTVL.